A selection of T cell receptor beta chains follows, all from one sample in a study of control samples from healthy donors and cancer patients. TCRdb's table, derived via immunoSEQ multiplex PCR, lists solely in-frame clones and lacks some. The repertoire holds roughly 100,000 clones, with just over 85% as singletons. Sequencing was done on a sample of blood. These receptors were collected from a man aged 30-40 years in good health. Each CDR3 is given with its conserved first and last residue. The D gene is left open where the match is weak. Rows may omit the clone size; those that give it use once, few, many or a size class.

v_call,d_call,clone_size,j_call,cdr3_nt,cdr3_aa
TRBV6-2/TRBV6-3,.,.,TRBJ1-2,TGTGCCAGCAGTGTCTTCCTCCGGCAGAAGATCGACTATGGCTACACCTTC,CASSVFLRQKIDYGYTF
TRBV7-9,.,.,TRBJ1-2,TGTGCCAGCAGCCTAGACACCGGTTATGGCTACACCTTC,CASSLDTGYGYTF
TRBV5-1,.,.,TRBJ1-1,TGCGCCAGCAGGGCACCTGGGTCGACTGAAGCTTTCTTT,CASRAPGSTEAFF
TRBV5-1,.,.,TRBJ2-3,TGCGCCAGCAGCTTGGGGCCAGGCAATTGGGGCACAGATACGCAGTATTTT,CASSLGPGNWGTDTQYF
TRBV10-2,.,.,TRBJ2-5,TGCGCCGCCACGGGGCGGGCGTCCCAAGAGACCCAGTACTTC,CAATGRASQETQYF
TRBV12-3/TRBV12-4,.,.,TRBJ1-5,TGTGCCAGCAGTTCACAGCGGAACCAGCCCCAGCATTTT,CASSSQRNQPQHF
TRBV4-1,TRBD1,.,TRBJ2-3,TGCGCCAGCAGCCAAACGGGACAGGGAACAGATACGCAGTATTTT,CASSQTGQGTDTQYF
TRBV28,.,.,TRBJ1-3,TGTGCCAGCATCACAGAGGGGATTGGAAACACCATATATTTT,CASITEGIGNTIYF
TRBV24-1,TRBD2,.,TRBJ2-1,TGTGCCACCAGTGATTTGGCGGGAGGCTCCTACAATGAGCAGTTCTTC,CATSDLAGGSYNEQFF
TRBV5-1,.,.,TRBJ2-1,TGCGCCAGCAGCTCGATGCCTGGCTCCTACAATGAGCAGTTCTTC,CASSSMPGSYNEQFF
TRBV7-3,TRBD1,.,TRBJ2-7,TGTGCCAGCAGCTCCCGGACAGGGAATGGGGAGCAGTACTTC,CASSSRTGNGEQYF
TRBV5-1,.,.,TRBJ1-1,TGCGCCAGCAGCTTGGTGACTACAGGCGGGGGTAACACTGAAGCTTTCTTT,CASSLVTTGGGNTEAFF
TRBV27,TRBD2,.,TRBJ2-3,TGTGCCAGCAGTCCCCCTACCCAGACTAGCGGGAGAGTCACAGATACGCAGTATTTT,CASSPPTQTSGRVTDTQYF
TRBV27,.,.,TRBJ1-5,TGTGCCAGCAGTTTACAGGGCCCCAATCAGCCCCAGCATTTT,CASSLQGPNQPQHF
TRBV4-3,TRBD1,.,TRBJ1-2,TGCGCCAGCAGCCAAGATTGGGCAGGGGGCTTCACCTATGGCTACACCTTC,CASSQDWAGGFTYGYTF
TRBV5-1,TRBD1,.,TRBJ1-2,TGCGCCAGCAGCCCGGGACAGCTGGAGGTGGATGGCTACACCTTC,CASSPGQLEVDGYTF
TRBV6-2/TRBV6-3,TRBD2,.,TRBJ2-7,TGTGCCAGCAGCATTCTAGCGGGAGGTACCTACGAGCAGTACTTC,CASSILAGGTYEQYF
TRBV3-1/TRBV3-2,.,.,TRBJ1-2,TGTGCCAGCAGCATCGGTGGCGATAACTATGGCTACACCTTC,CASSIGGDNYGYTF
TRBV7-9,TRBD2,once,TRBJ2-5,TGTGCCAGCAGCTCTCCGGGACTAGGGGAGACCCAGTACTTC,CASSSPGLGETQYF
TRBV4-2,.,.,TRBJ2-3,TGTGCCAGCAGCCAAGATAGTGCCGGCACAGATACGCAGTATTTT,CASSQDSAGTDTQYF
TRBV5-1,.,.,TRBJ2-2,TGCGCCAGCAGGAAGGGGGGGGCCCCCGGGGAGCTGTTTTTT,CASRKGGAPGELFF
TRBV3-1/TRBV3-2,.,.,TRBJ2-2,TGTGCCAGCAGCCAGGGACCGGGAGTGAGGCTCGGGGAGCTGTTTTTT,CASSQGPGVRLGELFF
TRBV5-1,TRBD1,.,TRBJ1-1,TGCGCCAGCAATCCGACCGGGACAGGCAACACTGAAGCTTTCTTT,CASNPTGTGNTEAFF
TRBV7-6,TRBD1,.,TRBJ2-2,TGTGCCAGCAGCCCCAAGACCGACAGGGGACGCACCGGGGAGCTGTTTTTT,CASSPKTDRGRTGELFF
TRBV7-3,TRBD1,.,TRBJ1-4,TGTGCCAGCAGCTCCCCGGGACAGTATCCTGCGATGGATGAAAAACTGTTTTTT,CASSSPGQYPAMDEKLFF
TRBV12-5,TRBD2,.,TRBJ2-3,TGTGCTAGTGGTTTACTAGCGGGGACTAGCACAGATACGCAGTATTTT,CASGLLAGTSTDTQYF
TRBV19,.,.,TRBJ2-2,TGTGCCAGTAGCCCACTCCGACAGGAGCGCACCGGGGAGCTGTTTTTT,CASSPLRQERTGELFF
TRBV29-1,.,once,TRBJ2-7,TGCAGCGTTGAGGGTCGGCAGGGGACCCCCTACGAGCAGTACTTC,CSVEGRQGTPYEQYF
TRBV6-2/TRBV6-3,.,.,TRBJ2-5,TGTGCCAGCAGCCCATTAGAGACCCAGTACTTC,CASSPLETQYF
TRBV5-1,.,.,TRBJ2-3,TGCGCCAGCAGCCCTAGGTTAACAGATACGCAGTATTTT,CASSPRLTDTQYF
TRBV9,.,.,TRBJ2-1,TGTGCCAGCAGCGTACGAGCGGGTCATAGCTCCTACAATGAGCAGTTCTTC,CASSVRAGHSSYNEQFF
TRBV10-3,.,.,TRBJ2-7,TGTGCCATCAGTGAGTCGCCCGAGCAGTACTTC,CAISESPEQYF
TRBV15,.,.,TRBJ1-4,TGTGCCACCAGCAGAGATCGCGCGAGTGAAAAACTGTTTTTT,CATSRDRASEKLFF
TRBV27,.,.,TRBJ2-7,TGTGCCAGCAGCCCCCTCGGGATACCCCCGGCCGAGCAGTACTTC,CASSPLGIPPAEQYF
TRBV5-1,TRBD1,.,TRBJ1-1,TGCGCCAGCAGCACGGGACAGGAGAACACTGAAGCTTTCTTT,CASSTGQENTEAFF
TRBV3-1/TRBV3-2,.,.,TRBJ2-3,TGTGCCAGCAGCCATTTCAAGAGGAGACACGGGCCTAGCACAGATACGCAGTATTTT,CASSHFKRRHGPSTDTQYF
TRBV18,TRBD1,.,TRBJ2-5,TGTGCCAGCTCACCAGGGACAGGGGTATGGGAGACCCAGTACTTC,CASSPGTGVWETQYF
TRBV28,TRBD1,.,TRBJ1-6,TGTGCCAGCAGTGGCGCGCCAGGGGGCGTCATTGATAATTCACCCCTCCACTTT,CASSGAPGGVIDNSPLHF
TRBV7-9,.,.,TRBJ1-1,TGTGCCAGCGCCCGAGAGCCTGAAGCTTTCTTT,CASAREPEAFF
TRBV3-1/TRBV3-2,.,.,TRBJ2-2,TGTGCCAGCAGCCATACGTTAGGGGAGCTGTTTTTT,CASSHTLGELFF
TRBV27,.,.,TRBJ2-1,TGTGCCAGCAGCCAGCGCGGGGCCTACAATGAGCAGTTCTTC,CASSQRGAYNEQFF
TRBV24-1,TRBD1,.,TRBJ1-2,TGTGCCACCAGTGACGAATCAGGGGGTGGCTACACCTTC,CATSDESGGGYTF
TRBV12-3/TRBV12-4,.,.,TRBJ2-7,TGTGCCAGCAGATTGACTACCAAATACGAGCAGTACTTC,CASRLTTKYEQYF
TRBV7-2,.,.,TRBJ1-4,TGTGCCAGCAGCTTGGTCCAGGGTCTTAATGAAAAACTGTTTTTT,CASSLVQGLNEKLFF
TRBV11-3,.,.,TRBJ2-1,TGTGCCAGCAGCTTAGATAGGAATGAGCAGTTCTTC,CASSLDRNEQFF
TRBV7-9,.,.,TRBJ2-2,TGTGCCGGAGAAGCAGTTACCGGGGAGCTGTTTTTT,CAGEAVTGELFF
TRBV6-1,TRBD1,.,TRBJ2-7,TGTGCCAGCAGTCCCGGGACAGGGGGCCAGTACGAGCAGTACTTC,CASSPGTGGQYEQYF
TRBV2,.,.,TRBJ1-2,TGTGCCAGCACGCGAGCGGGCTATGGCTACACCTTC,CASTRAGYGYTF
TRBV28,.,.,TRBJ1-2,TGTGCCAGCAGTTCCCAGGGTTCCCATGGCTACACCTTC,CASSSQGSHGYTF